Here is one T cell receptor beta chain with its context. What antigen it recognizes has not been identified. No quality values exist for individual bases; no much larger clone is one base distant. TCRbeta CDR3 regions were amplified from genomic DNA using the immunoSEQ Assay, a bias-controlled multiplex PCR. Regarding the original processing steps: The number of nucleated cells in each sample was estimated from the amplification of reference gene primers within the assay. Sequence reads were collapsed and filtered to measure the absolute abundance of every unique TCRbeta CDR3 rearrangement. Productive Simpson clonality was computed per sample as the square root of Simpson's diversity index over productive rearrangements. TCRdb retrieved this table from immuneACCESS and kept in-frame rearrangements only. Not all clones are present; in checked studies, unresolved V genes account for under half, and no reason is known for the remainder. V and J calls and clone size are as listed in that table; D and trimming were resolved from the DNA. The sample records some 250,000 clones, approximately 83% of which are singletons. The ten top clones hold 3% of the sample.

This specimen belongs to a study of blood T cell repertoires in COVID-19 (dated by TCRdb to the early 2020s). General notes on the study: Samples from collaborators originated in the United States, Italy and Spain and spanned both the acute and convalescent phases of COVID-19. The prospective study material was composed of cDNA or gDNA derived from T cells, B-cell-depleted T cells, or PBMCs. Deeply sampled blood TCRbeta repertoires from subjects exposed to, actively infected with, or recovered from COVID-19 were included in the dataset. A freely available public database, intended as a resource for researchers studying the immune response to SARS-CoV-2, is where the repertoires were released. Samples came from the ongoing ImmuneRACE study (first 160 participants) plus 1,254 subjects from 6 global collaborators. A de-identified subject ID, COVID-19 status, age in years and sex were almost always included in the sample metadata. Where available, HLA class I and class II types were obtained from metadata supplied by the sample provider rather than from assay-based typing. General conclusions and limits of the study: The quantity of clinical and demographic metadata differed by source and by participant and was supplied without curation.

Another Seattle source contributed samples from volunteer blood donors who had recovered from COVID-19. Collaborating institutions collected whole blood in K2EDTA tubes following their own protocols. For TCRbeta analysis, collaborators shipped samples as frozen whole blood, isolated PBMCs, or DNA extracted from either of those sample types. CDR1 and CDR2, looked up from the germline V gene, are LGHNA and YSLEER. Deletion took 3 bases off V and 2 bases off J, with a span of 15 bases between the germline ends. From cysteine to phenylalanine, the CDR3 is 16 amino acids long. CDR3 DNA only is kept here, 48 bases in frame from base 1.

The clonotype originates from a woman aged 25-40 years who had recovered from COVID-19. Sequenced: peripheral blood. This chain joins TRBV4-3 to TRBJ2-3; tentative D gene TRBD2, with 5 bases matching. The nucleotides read TGCGCCAGCAGCCAGACCCAGCGGTTTCACACAGATACGCAGTATTTT. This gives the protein CASSQTQRFHTDTQYF.